Shown below are 20 T cell receptor beta chains from a single sample sequenced in a study of blood T cell repertoires in COVID-19. Sequencing used immunoSEQ multiplex PCR; TCRdb keeps in-frame clones, though not all of them. The sample holds about 130,000 clones, 81% seen once. Sequencing was performed on peripheral blood. Every receptor here comes from a man in his thirties or forties with COVID-19, enrolled during active disease.

The J gene is TRBJ1-1, the V gene TRBV6-1; no definite D call. This CDR3 is built from 12 residues. From germline, CDR1 is MNHNS and CDR2 SASEGT. With 4 bases removed from V and 7 bases from J, the gap between germline ends came to 10 bases. The CDR3 region has the DNA TGTGCCAGCAGTGCCATGACGGGTGAAGCTTTCTTT. Translated: CASSAMTGEAFF.

V usage is TRBV6-5 and J usage is TRBJ2-1, with D possibly matching TRBD2 (6 bases). The CDR3 is 15 residues long. Germline V CDR1 and CDR2: MNHEY, SVGAGI. V shed 6 bases and J shed 1 base, with 13 bases lying between them. The DNA for the CDR3 is TGTGCCAGCAGCGGGACTGGACGTTCCTACAATGAGCAGTTCTTC. Protein product: CASSGTGRSYNEQFF.

The genes are TRBV24-1 and TRBJ1-6; 7 bases are a match to TRBD1. The germline V gene encodes CDR1 KGHDR and CDR2 SFDVKD. Trimming removed 11 bases from V and 3 bases from J; junction bases left unmatched: 3. The CDR3 consists of 13 residues. The chain's CDR3 is CANWDSYNSPLHF. The CDR3, as DNA: TGTGCCAACTGGGACAGCTATAATTCACCCCTCCACTTT.

This sequence joins TRBV11-2 and TRBJ2-7; possible D gene TRBD1, 6 bases. V was pared by 4 bases and J by 0 bases, with 13 bases between. Per the germline V gene, CDR1 is SGHAT and CDR2 is FQNNGV. The CDR3 sequence is 15 residues long. The CDR3 region has the DNA TGTGCCAGCAGCTATTCACAGGGTTTCTCCTACGAGCAGTACTTC. Amino acids: CASSYSQGFSYEQYF. The full variable domain, rest sourced from reference TRBV11-2 and TRBJ2-7, is EAGVAQSPRYKIIEKRQSVAFWCNPISGHATLYWYQQILGQGPKLLIQFQNNGVVDDSQLPKDRFSAERLKGVDSTLKIQPAKLEDSAVYLCASSYSQGFSYEQYFGPGTRLTVT.

CDR3 sequence reads: CASSEDRDTGELFF. DNA for the CDR3: TGTGCCAGCAGTGAGGACAGGGACACCGGGGAGCTGTTTTTT. This chain uses TRBV6-4 with TRBJ2-2; 8 bases line up with TRBD1. V was clipped by 3 bases and J by 3 bases; unmatched bases: 0. CDR3 size: 14 residues. Germline values: CDR1 MRHNA, CDR2 SNTAGT.

This chain uses TRBV28 with TRBJ1-4; 7 nucleotides align to TRBD1. CDR1 MDHEN and CDR2 SYDVKM come from the germline V gene. The CDR3 contains 13 residues. The ends lost 6 bases at V and 5 bases at J; junction bases unmatched: 3. This CDR3 is CASSGGQNEKLFF. DNA for the CDR3: TGTGCCAGCAGCGGGGGACAGAATGAAAAACTGTTTTTT.

This clone was seen repeatedly, ten times or more. The chain links TRBV5-1 to TRBJ2-2; TRBD1 agrees at 10 bases. The junction had 0 bases not matched to a gene; V was cut back by 3 bases and J by 4 bases. Looked up from germline, CDR1 is SGHRS and CDR2 is YFSETQ. This CDR3 is 14 amino acids long. CDR3 sequence reads: CASSWTGGTGELFF. The CDR3 DNA reads as TGCGCCAGCAGCTGGACAGGGGGCACCGGGGAGCTGTTTTTT.

The CDR3 loop is CASSLSAGGGYGYTF. DNA for the CDR3: TGTGCCAGCAGTTTATCGGCCGGGGGGGGATATGGCTACACCTTC. This chain joins TRBV28 and TRBJ1-2; TRBD1 is a possible D gene (5 bases). CDR1 is MDHEN and CDR2 is SYDVKM in the germline V gene. This CDR3 is built from 15 residues. V was clipped by 1 base and J by 5 bases, with 14 bases between them.

This chain uses TRBV2 with TRBJ1-5; D gene unclear. CDR1 and CDR2 from the germline V gene are SNHLY and FYNNEI. V was shortened by 8 bases and J by 0 bases, with 14 bases between the two germline ends. The CDR3 is made up of 15 amino acids. The CDR3 coding sequence is TGTGCCAGCTGCCCGGGTCTCCCTAGCAATCAGCCCCAGCATTTT. Translation gives CASCPGLPSNQPQHF.

The genes are TRBV7-3 and TRBJ2-7; maybe TRBD2 (5 bases). The V end lost 4 bases, the J end lost 4 bases, and 11 bases lay between the germline ends. Per germline, CDR1 SGHTA and CDR2 FQGTGA. This CDR3 is built from 13 residues. The CDR3 coding sequence is TGTGCCAGCAGCTCACATACGGGGTACGAGCAGTACTTC. This sequence encodes CASSSHTGYEQYF.

This clone was seen a handful of times. The rearrangement links TRBV19 to TRBJ1-2, with D perhaps TRBD1 (5 bases). The CDR3 contains 14 residues. Germline V gives CDR1 LNHDA, CDR2 SQIVND (reference sequence). V was shortened by 3 bases and J by 6 bases, with 14 bases between the two germline ends. CDR3 nucleotide sequence: TGTGCCAGTAGTATGCTCCAGGGAAGGGATGGCTACACCTTC. The encoded protein is CASSMLQGRDGYTF.

The gene calls are TRBV30 and TRBJ1-4, with D hard to call. This CDR3 contains 12 residues. Germline V gene sequence: CDR1 GTSNPN, CDR2 SVGIG (reference sequence). V was trimmed by 2 bases and J by 5 bases, leaving 6 bases between them. CDR3: CAWSRRNEKLFF. The CDR3 DNA is TGTGCCTGGAGTAGGCGGAATGAAAAACTGTTTTTT. The variable domain in full, completed from reference TRBV30 and TRBJ1-4, reads SQTIHQWPATLVQPVGSPLSLECTVEGTSNPNLYWYRQAAGRGLQLLFYSVGIGQISSEVPQNLSASRPQDRQFILSSKKLLLSDSGFYLCAWSRRNEKLFFGSGTQLSVL.

The chain uses TRBV7-9 and TRBJ1-4, with D tentatively TRBD1 (5 bases). The germline V gene has CDR1 SEHNR and CDR2 FQNEAQ (reference sequence). Trimming removed 0 bases from V and 3 bases from J, with 11 bases in between. The CDR3 is 16 residues long. The chain's CDR3 is CASSLAQGSPNEKLFF. CDR3 coding DNA: TGTGCCAGCAGCTTAGCGCAGGGCTCCCCTAATGAAAAACTGTTTTTT.

The V and J genes are TRBV9 and TRBJ2-5, with unresolved D. This CDR3 has 14 amino acids. CDR1 is SGDLS, CDR2 YYNGEE, per germline. V was pared by 0 bases and J by 5 bases, with 11 bases between. The CDR3 here is CASSVGSAGETQYF. DNA for the CDR3: TGTGCCAGCAGCGTAGGGAGTGCCGGGGAGACCCAGTACTTC.

The chain uses TRBV5-6 and TRBJ2-1, with 10 bases that match TRBD1. The CDR3 extends over 15 amino acids. After removal of 4 bases from V and 7 bases from J, the junction contained 8 bases not matched to a gene. CDR1 and CDR2 from the germline V gene are SGHDT and YYEEEE. Here the CDR3 DNA reads TGTGCCAGCAGCGCGGGACAGGGGCAGTTAAATGAGCAGTTCTTC. Its translation is CASSAGQGQLNEQFF.

V usage is TRBV28 and J usage is TRBJ1-5; D is unclear. The germline V gene encodes CDR1 MDHEN and CDR2 SYDVKM. The CDR3 runs to 16 residues. With 6 bases removed from V and 0 bases from J, the gap between germline ends came to 15 bases. CDR3 region: CASSLSPIYSNQPQHF. DNA for the CDR3: TGTGCCAGCAGCCTAAGTCCGATTTATAGCAATCAGCCCCAGCATTTT.

The chain uses TRBV27 and TRBJ1-2; 8 bases fit TRBD1. Germline-derived CDR1 and CDR2 are MNHEY and SMNVEV (reference sequence). Losses at the gene ends were 2 bases for V and 6 bases for J; bases not matched to a gene: 5. This CDR3 is built from 14 residues. The DNA of the CDR3 is TGTGCCAGCAGTTTAAGCAGGGGGCTCGATGGCTACACCTTC. This codes for CASSLSRGLDGYTF.

The genes are TRBV7-8 and TRBJ1-2, with D uncertain. The CDR3 loop spans 15 amino acids. Germline V CDR1 and CDR2: SGHVS, FQNEAQ. Trimming stripped 4 bases from V and 0 bases from J, with 12 bases between. CDR3 DNA: TGTGCCAGCAGCTCGATCCCAGTGGCTAACTATGGCTACACCTTC. It translates to CASSSIPVANYGYTF.

Worth noting for this clone: Different DNA sequences within this sample yield the same CDR3. The chain employs TRBV11-3 and TRBJ2-7; TRBD1 might be the D (7 bases). This CDR3 region has 11 residues. CDR1 and CDR2 from the germline V gene are SGHNT and YENEEA. V lost 5 bases to trimming and J lost 7 bases, with 9 bases between them. The CDR3 loop is CASSPGGEQYF. The DNA of the CDR3 is TGTGCCAGCAGCCCAGGGGGGGAGCAGTACTTC.

This chain uses TRBV5-8 with TRBJ2-2; the match to TRBD1 covers 7 bases. The V gene's germline CDR1 is SGHTS and CDR2 YDEGEE. V shed 0 bases, J shed 10 bases, and the junction held 15 bases outside the gene matches. The CDR3 runs to 17 residues. The CDR3 loop is CASSLGLIGQVFEELFF. The CDR3 DNA reads TGTGCCAGCAGCTTGGGACTGATAGGACAGGTTTTCGAGGAGCTGTTTTTT. The whole variable domain, filled in from reference TRBV5-8 and TRBJ2-2, reads EAGVTQSPTHLIKTRGQQATLRCSPISGHTSVYWYQQALGLGLQFLLWYDEGEERNRGNFPPRFSGRQFPNYSSELNVNALELEDSALYLCASSLGLIGQVFEELFFGEGSRLTVL.